A selection of T cell receptor beta chains follows, all from one sample in a study of blood T cell repertoires in COVID-19. This table comes from immunoSEQ multiplex PCR, and its TCRdb copy is limited to in-frame clones, with some not included. The sample includes around 160,000 clones, roughly 88% seen only once; the top ten take approximately 1.2%. The sequenced sample consisted of PBMCs or T cells enriched from blood (not recorded which). The receptors were sampled from a woman aged 25 to 39 with acute COVID-19. Both conserved end residues are part of each CDR3. D genes are given only for firm matches. A row's size may be missing; if present it is once, few, many or a size class.

>TRBJ1-4|TRBV5-4|-|TRBD1
TGTGCCAGCAACAACAGGGGGGAAAAACTGTTTTTT
CASNNRGEKLFF
>TRBJ1-2|TRBV27|-|-
TGTGCCAGCAGCCGTGCTGACAGAACATCCTATGGCTACACCTTC
CASSRADRTSYGYTF
>TRBJ2-2|TRBV4-3|-|TRBD1
TGCGCCAGCAGCCAAGGGACAGGGAGTATTCCCGGGGAGCTGTTTTTT
CASSQGTGSIPGELFF
>TRBJ2-7|TRBV4-1|-|TRBD2
TGCGCCAGCAGCCAAGCTTGGACTAGCGCCCGCTACGAGCAGTACTTC
CASSQAWTSARYEQYF
>TRBJ2-1|TRBV28|-|-
TGTGCCAGCAAGTGGGGAGGATCCTACAATGAGCAGTTCTTC
CASKWGGSYNEQFF
>TRBJ1-6|TRBV28|once|TRBD1
TGTGCCAGCAGTTTAGTACAGGGGCCGAGCTCCTATAATTCACCCCTCCACTTT
CASSLVQGPSSYNSPLHF
>TRBJ1-1|TRBV28|-|TRBD1
TGTGCCAGCAGTCAAATGACAGGGGGTGACACTGAAGCTTTCTTT
CASSQMTGGDTEAFF
>TRBJ1-4|TRBV6-5|-|-
TGTGCCTGCAGGGACACCGGCATTACTAATGAAAAACTGTTTTTT
CACRDTGITNEKLFF
>TRBJ1-5|TRBV3-1/TRBV3-2|few|-
TGTGCCAGCAGCCAAGATCTCGGTCAGCCCCAGCATTTT
CASSQDLGQPQHF
>TRBJ1-3|TRBV9|-|-
TGTGCCAGCAGCTATGACTGGAGCTCTGGAAACACCATATATTTT
CASSYDWSSGNTIYF
>TRBJ2-2|TRBV9|-|-
TGTGCCAGCAGCGTGAGCGGTGCCGGGGAGCTGTTTTTT
CASSVSGAGELFF
>TRBJ2-1|TRBV19|-|TRBD2
TGTGCCAGTAGAGAGAGCGGGAGGAAGTCCTACAATGAGCAGTTCTTC
CASRESGRKSYNEQFF
>TRBJ2-5|TRBV24-1|-|-
TGTGCCACCAGTGACCCCGGGAGAGGGCAAGAGACCCAGTACTTC
CATSDPGRGQETQYF
>TRBJ2-2|TRBV18|-|-
TGTGCCAGCTCACCGGGCTTTACCGGGGAGCTGTTTTTT
CASSPGFTGELFF
>TRBJ1-2|TRBV7-9|-|-
TGTGCCAGCAGCCTATTCGGGGGGGATAACTATGGCTACACCTTC
CASSLFGGDNYGYTF
>TRBJ2-1|TRBV19|-|TRBD2
TGTGCCAGTAGTAACGGACTAGCGGGAGTAGCCTACAATGAGCAGTTCTTC
CASSNGLAGVAYNEQFF
>TRBJ2-3|TRBV19|-|TRBD1
TGTGCCAGTAGTGTCCGGGACAGCCCTCCCACAGATACGCAGTATTTT
CASSVRDSPPTDTQYF
>TRBJ2-5|TRBV2|-|TRBD2
TGTGCCAGCAGCGGGACTAGCAGGCAAGAGACCCAGTACTTC
CASSGTSRQETQYF
>TRBJ1-1|TRBV5-1|-|-
TGCGCCAGCAGCTTGGTTTGGGGACTGGGGGGTGAAGCTTTCTTT
CASSLVWGLGGEAFF
>TRBJ2-7|TRBV3-1/TRBV3-2|-|-
TGTGCCAGCAGCCAAGTCCAATTTGGGAGCTCCTACGAGCAGTACTTC
CASSQVQFGSSYEQYF
>TRBJ2-6|TRBV28|few|TRBD2
TGTGCCAGCAGTTCTACTAGCGGATCTGGGGCCAACGTCCTGACTTTC
CASSSTSGSGANVLTF
>TRBJ1-1|TRBV20-1|-|-
TGCAGTGCTCCAGGGGACACTGAAGCTTTCTTT
CSAPGDTEAFF
>TRBJ2-3|TRBV15|-|-
TGTGCCACCAGTCAGAGCGGTAACACAGATACGCAGTATTTT
CATSQSGNTDTQYF
>TRBJ1-2|TRBV4-1|-|-
TGCGCCAGCAGCCAAGCTAATGGGGCCAGCTACTATGGCTACACCTTC
CASSQANGASYYGYTF
>TRBJ2-1|TRBV29-1|-|TRBD1
TGCAGCGCCCTGGACAGGGAGGTCTGGAATGAGCAGTTCTTC
CSALDREVWNEQFF
>TRBJ2-7|TRBV28|-|-
TGTGCCAGCACCCAAGGCGGTCGTCTTCTCAACGAGCAGTACTTC
CASTQGGRLLNEQYF
>TRBJ1-6|TRBV28|few|-
TGTGCCAGCAGAGAGGGATTATATAATTCACCCCTCCACTTT
CASREGLYNSPLHF
>TRBJ2-1|TRBV6-5|once|TRBD2
TGTGCCAGCAGAGATAAACTAGCGCCTTACAATGAGCAGTTCTTC
CASRDKLAPYNEQFF
>TRBJ2-1|TRBV5-1|-|-
TGCGCCAGCAGCGGCGGCGTGGCTAGCAATGAGCAGTTCTTC
CASSGGVASNEQFF
>TRBJ2-1|TRBV11-1|-|-
TGTGCCAGCAGCTTAGAAGTCGGCTCCTACAATGAGCAGTTCTTC
CASSLEVGSYNEQFF
>TRBJ2-1|TRBV10-3|-|TRBD2
TGTGCCATCAGCTTAAAGGGACTAGCGATTTACAATGAGCAGTTCTTC
CAISLKGLAIYNEQFF
>TRBJ1-4|TRBV19|-|-
TGTGCCAGTAGTATTGGGGGGAATGAAAAACTGTTTTTT
CASSIGGNEKLFF
>TRBJ1-4|TRBV6-5|-|TRBD1
TGTGCCAGCAGTTACTCCACAGGGGGAAAACTGTTTTTT
CASSYSTGGKLFF
>TRBJ1-5|TRBV24-1|-|-
TGTGCCACCAGTGTCACCGGGGGTAGCAATCAGCCCCAGCATTTT
CATSVTGGSNQPQHF
>TRBJ1-1|TRBV27|-|-
TGTGCCAGCAGTTTATCAGTTCCGTCCCAGGGGAGGGGGGGAGCTTTCTTT
CASSLSVPSQGRGGAFF
>TRBJ2-2|TRBV7-2|-|-
TGTGCCAGCAGCAAATGGGAAGGGGGAGACACCGGGGAGCTGTTTTTT
CASSKWEGGDTGELFF
>TRBJ2-2|TRBV28|-|-
TGTGCCAGCAGTTTACTAGACAACACCGGGGAGCTGTTTTTT
CASSLLDNTGELFF
>TRBJ2-5|TRBV25-1|once|-
TGTGCCAGCAGTGAATCTGGAGGGCAGACCCAGTACTTC
CASSESGGQTQYF
>TRBJ2-7|TRBV28|few|-
TGTGCCAGCAGTCTAGCGACAGGGATAGTCTACGAGCAGTACTTC
CASSLATGIVYEQYF